This passage covers 7 T cell receptor beta chains from one sample sequenced in a study of regulatory T cells in long-lasting Graves disease. Arm-PCR of CDR3 regions and iRepertoire HTBI primers were the basis on which TCR beta libraries were built. TCRdb reprocessed the multiplex PCR reads with MiXCR, giving one entry per CDR3 protein. The sample has 600,000 to 650,000 distinct CDR3 sequences; 15% to 20% are singletons. The time point is: newly diagnosed GD, antithyroid drugs for less than 3 months. TCR sequences were obtained from RNA taken from PBMCs. Separately, the same data were catalogued under a study of T cells in Graves' hyperthyroidism and ophthalmopathy.

The sequenced sample was peripheral blood mononuclear cells (PBMCs), obtained at new diagnosis, from a patient treated with antithyroid drugs. The receptor source for this set is a woman in her thirties with Graves disease.

The chain has TRBV7-8 and TRBJ2-7; TRBD2 agrees at 10 bases. This CDR3 contains 15 residues. CDR1 is SGHVS, CDR2 FQNEAQ, per germline. After removal of 5 bases from V and 3 bases from J, the junction contained 7 bases not matched to a gene. This CDR3 reads CASSPLAGDGYEQYF. In DNA, the CDR3 is TGTGCCAGCAGCCCCCTAGCGGGAGATGGCTACGAGCAGTACTTC. Together with reference TRBV7-8 and TRBJ2-7, the CDR3 gives the full variable domain: GAGVSQSPRYKVAKRGQDVALRCDPISGHVSLFWYQQALGQGPEFLTYFQNEAQLDKSGLPSDRFFAERPEGSVSTLKIQRTQQEDSAVYLCASSPLAGDGYEQYFGPGTRLTVT.

The chain uses TRBV19 and TRBJ1-5, with D perhaps matching TRBD1 (5 bases). V lost 7 bases to trimming and J lost 7 bases, with 20 bases between them. The CDR3 is 15 residues long. From germline, CDR1 is LNHDA and CDR2 SQIVND (reference sequence). This chain's CDR3 is CASTGGYDSGQPQHF. The CDR3 nucleotides read TGTGCCAGTACCGGGGGATATGATTCGGGGCAGCCCCAGCATTTT.

This clonotype was detected a few times. One end of the junction fails to match germline, which may point to a read error. V and J are TRBV7-2 and TRBJ2-1; TRBD2 matches at 7 bases. There are 13 residues in the CDR3. In germline, CDR1 is SGHTA, CDR2 FQGNSA. The CDR3 here is CASSLEPSGAGLF. The CDR3 DNA follows: TGTGCCAGCAGCTTAGAGCCTAGCGGAGCGGGGCTCTTC.

Concerning this clonotype: Being one base from a much bigger clone, this may be a read error. J is TRBJ2-1 and V is TRBV7-2, with a possible D match to TRBD2 (5 bases). Germline V CDR1 and CDR2: SGHTA, FQGNSA. The CDR3 consists of 12 residues. With 8 bases removed from V and 8 bases from J, the gap between germline ends came to 13 bases. Here the CDR3 reads CASRDTYDEQFF. The CDR3, as DNA: TGTGCCAGCCGGGATACATACGATGAGCAGTTCTTC. Full variable domain (remainder filled in from reference TRBV7-2 and TRBJ2-1): GAGVSQSPSNKVTEKGKDVELRCDPISGHTALYWYRQSLGQGLEFLIYFQGNSAPDKSGLPSDRFSAERTGGSVSTLTIQRTQQEDSAVYLCASRDTYDEQFFGPGTRLTVL.

This rearrangement joins TRBV7-8 to TRBJ2-1, with a tentative D call TRBD1 (6 bases). Germline V gives CDR1 SGHVS, CDR2 FQNEAQ. Between the trimmed V and J ends, which lost 6 bases and 0 bases, there was a span of 15 bases. The CDR3 length is 16 residues. CDR3 loop: CASRAQGLRSYNEQFF. The CDR3 nucleotides are TGTGCCAGCAGGGCACAGGGCTTGCGCTCCTACAATGAGCAGTTCTTC.

At least ten counts were recorded for this clonotype. This chain links TRBV12-3 or TRBV12-4 with TRBJ1-4; 10 bases align to TRBD1. Trimming cost V 1 base and J 7 bases; bases outside gene matches: 3. The CDR3 has 15 amino acids. The CDR3 loop reads CASSLGGTGVEKLFF. As DNA, the CDR3 is TGTGCCAGCAGTTTAGGGGGGACAGGGGTTGAAAAACTGTTTTTT.

This clonotype was picked up a small number of times. The J gene is TRBJ1-2, the V gene TRBV6-1; D is ambiguous. The CDR3 is made up of 14 amino acids. CDR1 and CDR2 from the germline V gene are MNHNS and SASEGT. The V end lost 8 bases, the J end lost 5 bases, and 18 bases lay between the germline ends. CDR3 sequence (DNA): TGTGCCAGCCTGAAGGGAAGCAATTGGTATGGCTACACCTTC. Translation: CASLKGSNWYGYTF.